These 26 T cell receptor beta chains came from one sample sequenced in a study of beta chain features in type 1 diabetes. The whole isolated RNA underwent reverse transcription, so sequencing captured expressed TCRB transcripts. Clones were sequenced by immunoSEQ multiplex PCR, and TCRdb holds only the in-frame ones, with some missing. The data hold around 500,000 clones, with about an eighth observed a single time. Source material: naive CD4+ T cells from blood. Source of these receptors: a young woman in good health.

This clone was detected only a few times. The CDR3, as DNA: TGTGCCACCTCGGTTTATGGACAGGGGGGTAAAGAGCAGTTCTTC. Protein sequence: CATSVYGQGGKEQFF. J is TRBJ2-1 and V is TRBV19; 10 bases are shared with TRBD1. After removal of 10 bases from V and 10 bases from J, the junction contained 16 bases not matched to a gene. The germline CDR1 and CDR2 sequences are LNHDA and SQIVND (reference sequence). The CDR3 loop spans 15 amino acids.

The V and J genes are TRBV30 and TRBJ1-5, with D hard to call. The CDR3 extends over 13 amino acids. The germline gives CDR1 GTSNPN, CDR2 SVGIG (reference sequence). V lost 2 bases and J 5 bases, leaving 10 bases between the germline ends. The CDR3 spells CAWSSRSYQPQHF. DNA for the CDR3: TGTGCCTGGAGTAGCCGCAGCTATCAGCCCCAGCATTTT.

About this clone itself: Other DNA sequences in the sample encode the same CDR3. The chain employs TRBV7-2 and TRBJ2-5; D is perhaps TRBD1 (5 bases). V was cut by 1 base and J by 3 bases, with 9 bases left in between. CDR1 SGHTA and CDR2 FQGNSA come from the germline V gene. The CDR3 extends over 14 amino acids. CDR3 loop: CASSLVAGKETQYF. CDR3 bases: TGTGCCAGCAGCTTAGTTGCAGGGAAAGAGACCCAGTACTTC.

This clone was detected only a few times. The chain carries TRBV29-1 and TRBJ2-7; TRBD2 is a possible D gene (5 bases). V was clipped by 6 bases and J by 0 bases, with 15 bases between them. The germline V gene encodes CDR1 SQVTM and CDR2 ANQGSEA. This CDR3 is built from 14 residues. This CDR3 is CSVVVTGNSYEQYF. CDR3 DNA sequence: TGCAGCGTCGTCGTCACCGGGAACTCCTACGAGCAGTACTTC.

The table lists this clone with a few counts. V usage is TRBV7-2 and J usage is TRBJ2-3, with D possibly being TRBD1 (6 bases). V was pared by 4 bases and J by 2 bases, with 19 bases between. CDR1 and CDR2 from the germline V gene are SGHTA and FQGNSA. The length of the CDR3 is 17 residues. CDR3 sequence reads: CASSYAGTPLITDTQYF. The CDR3, as DNA: TGTGCCAGCAGCTATGCCGGGACACCATTAATCACAGATACGCAGTATTTT.

This clone has a handful of counts. J is TRBJ2-1 and V is TRBV9; the D gene is possibly TRBD1 (6 bases). The ends were cut back, 1 base at V and 3 bases at J, with 11 bases in the middle. The CDR3 sequence is 15 residues long. The germline gives CDR1 SGDLS, CDR2 YYNGEE. CDR3 DNA sequence: TGTGCCAGCAGCGTAAGGGCAGGGGTCTACAATGAGCAGTTCTTC. Protein sequence: CASSVRAGVYNEQFF.

This clone was recorded a few times. The V gene is TRBV2, the J gene TRBJ2-2; D is unresolved. Trimming took 11 bases from V and 4 from J, leaving 8 bases between them. This CDR3 spans 11 amino acids. Germline V CDR1 and CDR2: SNHLY, FYNNEI. The chain's CDR3 is CAGQSTGELFF. CDR3 sequence (DNA): TGTGCCGGCCAGAGCACCGGGGAGCTGTTTTTT.

This clone turned up a few times. CDR3 DNA: TGTGCCAGCAGCACCGCGAAGAGGCTGATCTATGGCTACACCTTC. Translated: CASSTAKRLIYGYTF. This chain links TRBV5-4 with TRBJ1-2; D not resolved. CDR1 is SGHNT, CDR2 YYREEE, per germline (reference sequence). This CDR3 comprises 15 residues. Trimming cost V 4 bases and J 4 bases, with 17 bases left between them.

V usage is TRBV6-1 and J usage is TRBJ1-1; the D is unclear. The V end lost 6 bases, the J end lost 0 bases, and 8 bases lay between the germline ends. The CDR3 has 13 residues. Germline CDR1 and CDR2: MNHNS and SASEGT. This CDR3 reads CASRRVMNTEAFF. The DNA of the CDR3 is TGTGCCAGCAGGAGGGTTATGAACACTGAAGCTTTCTTT.

Only a few counts were recorded for this clone. The rearrangement joins TRBV7-2 to TRBJ2-3; tentative D call: TRBD2 (5 bases). The V gene's germline CDR1 is SGHTA and CDR2 FQGNSA. This CDR3 contains 16 residues. V lost 0 bases to trimming and J lost 2 bases, with 12 bases between them. The CDR3 region is CASSLATGEPTDTQYF. As DNA, the CDR3 is TGTGCCAGCAGCTTAGCCACCGGGGAACCCACAGATACGCAGTATTTT.

The V call is TRBV10-3, the J call TRBJ2-3; 12 bases fit TRBD2. The trim removed 3 bases at V and 3 bases at J, leaving 4 bases unmatched. CDR3 length: 16 residues. Per the germline V gene, CDR1 is ENHRY and CDR2 is SYGVKD. The DNA for the CDR3 is TGTGCCATCAGTGACCCGGGACTAGCGGGTACAGATACGCAGTATTTT. This encodes CAISDPGLAGTDTQYF.

The table lists this clone with a few counts. The rearrangement uses TRBV28 and TRBJ2-1, with 10 bases identical to TRBD2. CDR3 length: 14 residues. Germline-derived CDR1 and CDR2 are MDHEN and SYDVKM. V gave up 6 bases and J gave up 9 bases; unmatched junction bases: 8. The CDR3 region is CASRPGLALGEQFF. The CDR3 DNA is TGTGCCAGCAGGCCGGGACTAGCGCTAGGTGAGCAGTTCTTC.

The chain couples TRBV7-2 to TRBJ2-3; 8 positions agree with TRBD2. This CDR3 comprises 19 residues. The J segment lost 5 bases and the V segment lost 5 bases, leaving 21 bases of the junction unmatched. Germline CDR1 reads SGHTA; CDR2 reads FQGNSA. CDR3 in amino acids: CASSLIPWGVAGSGDTQYF. The CDR3 DNA reads TGTGCCAGCAGCCTAATCCCCTGGGGGGTAGCGGGGAGCGGAGATACGCAGTATTTT.

This clone was seen only a few times. J is TRBJ2-1 and V is TRBV18; D is ambiguous. Germline V gives CDR1 KGHSH, CDR2 LQKENI. V was shortened by 6 bases and J by 0 bases, with 12 bases between the two germline ends. The CDR3 contains 15 residues. The CDR3 DNA is TGTGCCAGCTCCCTAGGGTTCAGCTCCTACAATGAGCAGTTCTTC. It translates to CASSLGFSSYNEQFF.

The rearrangement uses TRBV14 and TRBJ1-2, with D perhaps matching TRBD1 (5 bases). The CDR3 runs 13 residues. The germline CDR1 and CDR2 sequences are SGHDN and FVKESK. The V end lost 4 bases, the J end lost 6 bases, and 12 bases lay between the germline ends. CDR3 region: CASSRRAMDGYTF. The CDR3 DNA sequence: TGTGCCAGCAGCCGCAGGGCTATGGATGGCTACACCTTC.

The rearrangement uses TRBV6-5 and TRBJ2-6, with no clear D. The CDR3 is 14 residues long. V was shortened by 7 bases and J by 2 bases, with 9 bases between the two germline ends. Per the germline V gene, CDR1 is MNHEY and CDR2 is SVGAGI. This CDR3 reads CASKPYPGANVLTF. The CDR3 DNA reads as TGTGCCAGCAAACCGTACCCTGGGGCCAACGTCCTGACTTTC.

The chain couples TRBV6-6 to TRBJ2-2; D is undetermined. V lost 4 bases and J 0 bases, leaving 6 bases between the germline ends. The germline gives CDR1 MNHNY, CDR2 SVGAGI (reference sequence). The CDR3 consists of 14 residues. The chain's CDR3 is CASSFGTNTGELFF. Here the CDR3 DNA reads TGTGCCAGCAGTTTTGGTACGAACACCGGGGAGCTGTTTTTT.

CDR3 bases: TGCAGCGTTGAGGGCAGGGGGGCCACTAACTATGGCTACACCTTC. It yields the protein CSVEGRGATNYGYTF. The genes are TRBV29-1 and TRBJ1-2; 7 bases agree with TRBD1. The CDR3 contains 15 residues. After removal of 3 bases from V and 0 bases from J, the junction contained 7 bases not matched to a gene. CDR1 SQVTM and CDR2 ANQGSEA come from the germline V gene.

A few counts support this clone. The V gene is TRBV4-2, the J gene TRBJ2-7, with 9 bases fitting TRBD1. Germline V gene lookup returns CDR1 LGHNA and CDR2 YNFKEQ. V gave up 2 bases and J gave up 3 bases; unmatched junction bases: 5. The CDR3 runs to 15 residues. As DNA, the CDR3 is TGTGCCAGCAGCCAAACCGGGACAGGGCTCTACGAGCAGTACTTC. It yields the protein CASSQTGTGLYEQYF.

This clone has only a few counts. The same CDR3 arises from other DNA sequences in this sample as well. The DNA for the CDR3 is TGTGCCAGCAGCCTTTCCACAGATACGCAGTATTTT. Residues: CASSLSTDTQYF. The rearrangement joins TRBV7-2 to TRBJ2-3; D call uncertain. The germline V gene has CDR1 SGHTA and CDR2 FQGNSA. Trimming shortened V by 5 bases and J by 2 bases, and 5 bases separated the two germline ends. This CDR3 has 12 amino acids.

The gene calls are TRBV7-8 and TRBJ1-3; no definite D call. Germline assignment: CDR1 SGHVS and CDR2 FQNEAQ. This CDR3 region has 14 residues. Trimming removed 2 bases at V and 4 bases at J, with 9 bases between. CDR3 residues: CASSLRREGNTIYF. CDR3 nucleotide sequence: TGTGCCAGCAGCTTAAGAAGAGAGGGAAACACCATATATTTT.

J is TRBJ2-7 and V is TRBV19; 8 positions agree with TRBD1. The CDR3 loop spans 15 amino acids. With 4 bases clipped from V and 3 bases from J, the junction kept 8 bases outside the gene matches. Germline-derived CDR1 and CDR2 are LNHDA and SQIVND (reference sequence). The CDR3 loop is CASSRTGTGDYEQYF. The CDR3 coding sequence is TGTGCCAGTAGTAGGACAGGGACGGGAGACTACGAGCAGTACTTC.

This chain connects TRBV12-5 to TRBJ2-3; 8 bases match TRBD1. V shed 0 bases, J shed 4 bases, and the junction held 3 bases outside the gene matches. The CDR3 is made up of 15 amino acids. Germline assignment: CDR1 LGHNT and CDR2 FRNRAP. CDR3 in amino acids: CASGLVDRDSDTQYF. For the CDR3, the DNA is TGTGCTAGTGGTTTGGTGGACAGGGACTCAGATACGCAGTATTTT.

The chain couples TRBV7-2 to TRBJ2-2; no firm D call. V was shortened by 4 bases and J by 5 bases, with 5 bases between the two germline ends. This CDR3 spans 12 amino acids. Germline CDR1 is SGHTA and CDR2 is FQGNSA. Here the CDR3 DNA reads TGTGCCAGCAGCTGGCTAACCGGGGAGCTGTTTTTT. This encodes CASSWLTGELFF.

This clone was picked up a small number of times. The rearrangement links TRBV4-3 to TRBJ2-3, with D perhaps being TRBD1 or TRBD2 (6 bases each). This CDR3 has 15 residues. Looked up from germline, CDR1 is LGHNA and CDR2 is YSLEER. V was trimmed by 3 bases and J by 2 bases, leaving 12 bases between them. The CDR3 nucleotides are TGCGCCAGCAGCCAGATCGGGGGCCACACAGATACGCAGTATTTT. Translated: CASSQIGGHTDTQYF.

The V and J genes are TRBV6-4 and TRBJ1-4; 7 bases are a match to TRBD1. The CDR3 has 16 amino acids. Germline V gene sequence: CDR1 MRHNA, CDR2 SNTAGT. After removal of 2 bases from V and 3 bases from J, the junction contained 6 bases not matched to a gene. The CDR3 is CASSDQGGAPNEKLFF. The CDR3 bases are TGTGCCAGCAGTGACCAAGGGGGCGCGCCTAATGAAAAACTGTTTTTT.